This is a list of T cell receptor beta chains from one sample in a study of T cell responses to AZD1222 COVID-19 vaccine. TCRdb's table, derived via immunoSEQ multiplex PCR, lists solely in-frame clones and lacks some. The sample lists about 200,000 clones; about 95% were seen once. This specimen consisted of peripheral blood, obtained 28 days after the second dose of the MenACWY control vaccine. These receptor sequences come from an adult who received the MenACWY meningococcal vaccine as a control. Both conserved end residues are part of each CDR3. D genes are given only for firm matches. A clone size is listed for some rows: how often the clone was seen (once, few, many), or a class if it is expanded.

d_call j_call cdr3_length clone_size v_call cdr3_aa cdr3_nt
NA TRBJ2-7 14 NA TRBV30 CAWRGDGFSYEQYF TGTGCCTGGAGGGGGGACGGTTTCTCCTACGAGCAGTACTTC
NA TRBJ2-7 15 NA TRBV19 CASSIDGTGRDEQYF TGTGCCAGTAGTATTGACGGGACTGGGCGTGACGAGCAGTACTTC
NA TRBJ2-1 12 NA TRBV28 CASSPPLNEQFF TGTGCCAGCAGTCCTCCCCTCAATGAGCAGTTCTTC
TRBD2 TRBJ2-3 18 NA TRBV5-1 CASSLTSGGAVRTDTQYF TGCGCCAGCAGCTTGACGAGCGGGGGGGCCGTTCGGACAGATACGCAGTATTTT
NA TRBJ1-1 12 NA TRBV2 CATAGQNTEAFF TGTGCCACCGCGGGGCAGAACACTGAAGCTTTCTTT
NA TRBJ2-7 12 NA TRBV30 CAWSQSSYEQYF TGTGCCTGGTCACAGAGCTCCTACGAGCAGTACTTC
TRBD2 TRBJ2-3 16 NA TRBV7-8 CASSLEERGGRDTQYF TGTGCCAGCAGCTTAGAGGAGCGGGGGGGCCGGGATACGCAGTATTTT
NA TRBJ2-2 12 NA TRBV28 CASSPRSGELFF TGTGCCAGCAGTCCCCGGTCCGGGGAGCTGTTTTTT
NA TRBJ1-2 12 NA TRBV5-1 CASSGGSYGYTF TGCGCCAGCAGTGGGGGTTCTTATGGCTACACCTTC
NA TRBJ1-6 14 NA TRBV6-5 CASSPGALGSPLHF TGTGCCAGCAGTCCCGGCGCATTAGGTTCACCCCTCCACTTT
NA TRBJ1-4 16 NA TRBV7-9 CASSFSGRATNEKLFF TGTGCCAGCAGCTTCTCAGGACGGGCAACTAATGAAAAACTGTTTTTT
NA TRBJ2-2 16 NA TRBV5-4 CASSLYSTASTGELFF TGTGCCAGCAGCTTGTATTCTACAGCGAGTACCGGGGAGCTGTTTTTT
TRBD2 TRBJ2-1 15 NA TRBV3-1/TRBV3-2 CASSQDQRGYNEQFF TGTGCCAGCAGCCAAGACCAGCGGGGGTACAATGAGCAGTTCTTC
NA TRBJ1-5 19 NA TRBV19 CASSIVQGRFVASNQPQHF TGTGCCAGTAGTATAGTCCAGGGGCGTTTTGTCGCTAGCAATCAGCCCCAGCATTTT
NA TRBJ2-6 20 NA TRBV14 CASSQDLIGASSSGANVLTF TGTGCCAGCAGCCAAGACCTTATCGGGGCCTCAAGCTCTGGGGCCAACGTCCTGACTTTC
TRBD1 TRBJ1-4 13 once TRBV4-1 CASSYTGGEKLFF TGCGCCAGCAGCTACACAGGGGGCGAAAAACTGTTTTTT
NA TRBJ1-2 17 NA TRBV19 CASSIDLFTGQNYGYTF TGTGCCAGTAGTATAGATCTATTCACCGGACAGAACTATGGCTACACCTTC
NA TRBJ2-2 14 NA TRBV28 CASMILDGTGELFF TGTGCCAGCATGATATTAGATGGTACCGGGGAGCTGTTTTTT
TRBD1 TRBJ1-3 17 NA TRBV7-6 CASSRNQGALSGNTIYF TGTGCCAGCAGCAGAAATCAGGGGGCCCTCTCTGGAAACACCATATATTTT
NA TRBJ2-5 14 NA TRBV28 CASSLAGQQETQYF TGTGCCAGCAGTTTAGCCGGACAGCAAGAGACCCAGTACTTC
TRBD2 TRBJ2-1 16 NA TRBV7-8 CASSLFGGLAVNEQFF TGTGCCAGCAGCTTATTTGGGGGACTAGCGGTTAATGAGCAGTTCTTC
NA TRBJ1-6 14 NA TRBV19 CASSIANRASPLHF TGTGCCAGTAGTATCGCGAACAGGGCTTCACCCCTCCACTTT
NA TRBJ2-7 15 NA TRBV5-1 CASRRETARNYEQYF TGCGCCAGCAGAAGAGAGACAGCAAGGAACTACGAGCAGTACTTC
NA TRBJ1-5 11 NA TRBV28 CASSFGQPQHF TGTGCCAGCAGTTTCGGTCAGCCCCAGCATTTT
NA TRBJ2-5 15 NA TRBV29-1 CSVGGVTGALETQYF TGCAGCGTGGGGGGGGTGACAGGGGCCCTAGAGACCCAGTACTTC
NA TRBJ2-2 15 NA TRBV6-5 CASNPRTARVGELFF TGTGCCAGCAACCCCCGGACAGCTAGAGTCGGGGAGCTGTTTTTT
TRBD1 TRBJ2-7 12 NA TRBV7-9 CASSFRQGEQYF TGTGCCAGCAGCTTTCGACAGGGCGAGCAGTACTTC
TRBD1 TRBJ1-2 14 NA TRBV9 CASSLTGGADGYTF TGTGCCAGCAGCTTAACAGGGGGCGCAGATGGCTACACCTTC
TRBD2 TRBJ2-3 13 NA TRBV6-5 CATRTSGTDTQYF TGTGCCACCCGGACTAGCGGCACAGATACGCAGTATTTT
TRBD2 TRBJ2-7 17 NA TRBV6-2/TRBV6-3 CASSSPLSSGGYPEQYF TGTGCCAGCAGTTCCCCCCTCTCTAGCGGGGGGTACCCGGAGCAGTACTTC
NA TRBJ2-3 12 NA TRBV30 CAWTVGADTQYF TGTGCCTGGACTGTAGGGGCAGATACGCAGTATTTT
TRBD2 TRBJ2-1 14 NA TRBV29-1 CSVEASGRSTRQFF TGCAGCGTTGAGGCTAGCGGGAGAAGTACGAGGCAGTTCTTC
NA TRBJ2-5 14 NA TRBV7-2 CASSQTGGRETQYF TGTGCCAGCAGCCAAACCGGAGGGCGGGAGACCCAGTACTTC
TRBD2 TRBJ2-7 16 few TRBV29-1 CSVGLTASGRAYEQYF TGCAGCGTGGGGTTGACGGCTAGCGGGAGGGCCTACGAGCAGTACTTC
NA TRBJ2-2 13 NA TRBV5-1 CASSSSITGELFF TGCGCCAGCAGCTCCTCAATCACCGGGGAGCTGTTTTTT
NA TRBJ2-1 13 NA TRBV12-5 CASGPGGYNEQFF TGTGCTAGTGGTCCCGGTGGGTACAATGAGCAGTTCTTC
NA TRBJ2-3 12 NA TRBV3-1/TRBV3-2 CASSHLQDTQYF TGTGCCAGCAGCCACCTTCAAGATACGCAGTATTTT
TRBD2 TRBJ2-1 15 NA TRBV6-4 CASSATSGTFREQFF TGTGCCAGCAGCGCCACTAGCGGGACGTTTCGGGAGCAGTTCTTC
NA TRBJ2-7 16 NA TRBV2 CASSEVFGINSYEQYF TGTGCCAGCAGTGAAGTTTTTGGGATCAACTCCTACGAGCAGTACTTC
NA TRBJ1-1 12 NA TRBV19 CASRRRGTEAFF TGTGCCAGTAGGAGAAGGGGGACTGAAGCTTTCTTT
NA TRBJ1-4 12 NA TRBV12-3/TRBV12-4 CASSQNNEKLFF TGTGCCAGCAGCCAAAATAATGAAAAACTGTTTTTT
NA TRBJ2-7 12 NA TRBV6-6 CASSYSVGEQYF TGTGCCAGCAGTTACTCGGTGGGCGAGCAGTACTTC
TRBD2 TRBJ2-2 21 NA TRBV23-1 CASSQGVPGLVDSPSTGELFF TGCGCCAGCAGTCAAGGGGTCCCGGGACTAGTCGATAGCCCGAGCACCGGGGAGCTGTTTTTT
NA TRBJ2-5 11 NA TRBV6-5 CASLDQETQYF TGTGCCAGCCTAGATCAAGAGACCCAGTACTTC
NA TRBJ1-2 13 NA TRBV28 CASSFPDSYGYTF TGTGCCAGCAGTTTTCCGGACAGTTATGGCTACACCTTC
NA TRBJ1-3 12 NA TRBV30 CAWSDGGNTIYF TGTGCCTGGAGTGACGGGGGAAACACCATATATTTT
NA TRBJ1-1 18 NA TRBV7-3 CASSLGGGQLLGDTEAFF TGTGCCAGCAGTTTGGGGGGCGGACAGCTTTTGGGTGACACTGAAGCTTTCTTT
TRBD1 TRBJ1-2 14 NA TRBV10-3 CAITPGTRGDGYTF TGTGCCATCACCCCCGGGACCAGGGGGGATGGCTACACCTTC
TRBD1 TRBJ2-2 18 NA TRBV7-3 CASSLFPRQGGNTGELFF TGTGCCAGCAGCTTATTTCCCCGACAGGGGGGGAACACCGGGGAGCTGTTTTTT
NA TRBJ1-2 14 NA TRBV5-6 CASSLVGNNYGYTF TGTGCCAGCAGCTTGGTCGGAAATAACTATGGCTACACCTTC
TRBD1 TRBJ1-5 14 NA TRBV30 CACGTEGSNQPQHF TGTGCCTGCGGGACAGAGGGAAGCAATCAGCCCCAGCATTTT
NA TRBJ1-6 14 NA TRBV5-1 CASSLGQVISPLHF TGCGCCAGCAGCTTGGGACAGGTCATTTCACCCCTCCACTTT
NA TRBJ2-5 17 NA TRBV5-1 CASSLVPGTPFQETQYF TGCGCCAGCAGCTTGGTCCCAGGGACCCCCTTTCAAGAGACCCAGTACTTC
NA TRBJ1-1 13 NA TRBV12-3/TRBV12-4 CASSYRENTEAFF TGTGCCAGCAGTTACAGGGAAAACACTGAAGCTTTCTTT
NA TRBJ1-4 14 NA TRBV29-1 CSAKSGRGEEKLFF TGCAGCGCTAAATCCGGGAGAGGAGAAGAAAAACTGTTTTTT
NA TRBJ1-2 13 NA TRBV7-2 CASSLRRGDGYTF TGTGCCAGCAGCTTACGTAGGGGAGATGGCTACACCTTC
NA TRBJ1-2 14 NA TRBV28 CASSPGTVNYGYTF TGTGCCAGCAGTCCCGGGACGGTTAACTATGGCTACACCTTC
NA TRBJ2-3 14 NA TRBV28 CASSLPQGPDTQYF TGTGCCAGCAGTTTACCCCAAGGTCCAGATACGCAGTATTTT